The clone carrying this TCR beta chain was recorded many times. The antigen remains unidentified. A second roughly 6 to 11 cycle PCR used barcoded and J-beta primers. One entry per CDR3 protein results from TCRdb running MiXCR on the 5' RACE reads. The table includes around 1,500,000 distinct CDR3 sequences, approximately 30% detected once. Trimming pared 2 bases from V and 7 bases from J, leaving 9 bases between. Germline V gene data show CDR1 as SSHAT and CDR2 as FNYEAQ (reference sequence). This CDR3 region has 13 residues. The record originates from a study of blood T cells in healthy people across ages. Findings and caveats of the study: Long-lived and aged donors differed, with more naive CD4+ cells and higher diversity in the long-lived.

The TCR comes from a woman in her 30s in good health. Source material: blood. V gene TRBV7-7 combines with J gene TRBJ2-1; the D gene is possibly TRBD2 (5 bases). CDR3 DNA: TGTGCCAGCAGCTTATTCCCGGGGAATGAGCAGTTCTTC. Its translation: CASSLFPGNEQFF.